Listed below are T cell receptor beta chains from one sample, sequenced in a study of blood T cells in healthy people across ages. From the 5' RACE reads, TCRdb called clonotypes with MiXCR, one entry per CDR3 protein. The table lists around 1.1 million distinct CDR3 sequences, 30% to 40% of them singletons. The sequencing sample was made of blood. These TCRs come from a man between 18 and 29 years old in good health. Each CDR3 is given without its conserved first and last residue. D genes are given only for firm matches.

j_call | d_call | v_call | cdr3_aa
TRBJ1-5 | - | TRBV27 | ASSPLRTDSNQPQH
TRBJ2-7 | - | TRBV2 | ASMIGDRSYGQY
TRBJ1-2 | - | TRBV28 | ASREQGNCT
TRBJ1-1 | - | TRBV6-5 | ASSYRRMGNTEAF
TRBJ1-5 | TRBD1 | TRBV28 | ASSAHGRTGNQPQH
TRBJ2-2 | - | TRBV11-1 | ASSLSVANTGELF
TRBJ1-2 | - | TRBV3-1 | ASSQDQAQPGGYT
TRBJ1-1 | - | TRBV20-1 | SARDRGRGVTEAF
TRBJ2-3 | TRBD2 | TRBV6-6 | ASSPPGGAKRDTQY
TRBJ2-7 | - | TRBV2 | AGRKQGDGSYEQY
TRBJ2-2 | - | TRBV5-1 | ASSLRDTGSDSGELF
TRBJ2-4 | - | TRBV20-1 | SARAGGRSNIQY
TRBJ2-3 | - | TRBV20-1 | SARERTYTDTQY
TRBJ2-5 | - | TRBV28 | ASSLSGSGDGEQY
TRBJ2-2 | TRBD1 | TRBV5-4 | ASSLDRQGGSGELF
TRBJ2-3 | - | TRBV4-2 | ASSQEAADTDTQY
TRBJ1-2 | - | TRBV6-5 | ASSYLPNGYT
TRBJ2-1 | TRBD1 | TRBV20-1 | SAIGTGTYNEQF
TRBJ2-3 | TRBD2 | TRBV9 | ASSVQASGTRADTQY
TRBJ1-4 | - | TRBV2 | ASTPTNEKLF
TRBJ2-5 | TRBD2 | TRBV27 | ASRGLAGREETQY
TRBJ2-3 | TRBD1 | TRBV6-1 | ASSPGQAGATQY
TRBJ2-4 | TRBD2 | TRBV20-1 | SAPASGGALAKNIQY
TRBJ2-5 | - | TRBV11-2 | ASSLGGPAVRETQY
TRBJ2-2 | - | TRBV7-8 | ASSPLVSSTALNTGELF
TRBJ2-5 | TRBD2 | TRBV6-2/TRBV6-3 | ASSYRLAGRQETQY
TRBJ2-3 | - | TRBV20-1 | SARWRAPDTQY
TRBJ2-7 | TRBD2 | TRBV20-1 | SATGTSGYEQY
TRBJ2-7 | TRBD1 | TRBV2 | ASRDRGSHEQY
TRBJ2-7 | - | TRBV7-2 | ASSLNTGFYEQY
TRBJ1-2 | - | TRBV5-1 | ASSLDSTWNGYT
TRBJ1-6 | - | TRBV2 | ASSGNNSPLH
TRBJ1-3 | - | TRBV21-1 | ASSLLGCSGDTIY
TRBJ2-3 | - | TRBV6-2/TRBV6-3 | ASSPDHTDTQY
TRBJ2-7 | - | TRBV6-5 | ASSYRWTTPYEQY
TRBJ1-1 | - | TRBV2 | ASRSEAGGGTEVF
TRBJ1-1 | - | TRBV10-3 | AISDPGSHTEAF